What follows are 27 T cell receptor beta chains derived from one specimen sequenced in a study of response to subunit inactivated influenza vaccine. TCRdb independently ran MiXCR on the RT-PCR reads; one entry per CDR3 protein. The data contain fewer than 750,000 distinct CDR3 sequences, 13% to 15% of them seen just once; the ten biggest clones take up around 10%. The sample in question was PBMCs from blood, obtained about 12 days after vaccination. The receptors were gathered from a man aged 45-65 years who received an inactivated influenza vaccine.

This chain links TRBV18 with TRBJ2-1; TRBD1 aligns across 8 bases. Germline V CDR1 and CDR2: KGHSH, LQKENI. V gave up 6 bases and J gave up 3 bases; unmatched junction bases: 10. The length of the CDR3 is 16 residues. Written as DNA, the CDR3 is TGTGCCAGCTCCCTACCGGGGGACAGGATCTACAATGAGCAGTTCTTC. Its translation: CASSLPGDRIYNEQFF.

This clonotype came up a few times. V usage is TRBV5-1 and J usage is TRBJ1-5; the D gene is possibly TRBD1 (5 bases). Germline CDR1 and CDR2: SGHRS and YFSETQ. Trimming shortened V by 0 bases and J by 7 bases, and 11 bases separated the two germline ends. This CDR3 comprises 14 residues. This CDR3 is CASSLGGARQPQHF. The CDR3 DNA is TGCGCCAGCAGCTTGGGAGGGGCGAGGCAGCCCCAGCATTTT.

There are a few counts of this clonotype. V gene TRBV7-3 combines with J gene TRBJ2-3, with D possibly called TRBD1 or TRBD2 (5 bases each). Between the trimmed V and J ends, which lost 2 bases and 3 bases, there was a span of 21 bases. Germline V lookup: CDR1 SGHTA, CDR2 FQGTGA. This CDR3 is built from 18 residues. CDR3 residues: CASSLWPGTVRDTDTQYF. Here the CDR3 DNA reads TGTGCCAGCAGCTTATGGCCTGGGACCGTCAGAGATACAGATACGCAGTATTTT.

About this clonotype itself: This sequence may be a read error, since a much larger clone differs from it by one base. This chain links TRBV11-2 with TRBJ2-4; no definite D call. With 4 bases removed from V and 7 bases from J, the gap between germline ends came to 11 bases. The germline V gene encodes CDR1 SGHAT and CDR2 FQNNGV. This CDR3 spans 13 amino acids. CDR3 DNA sequence: TGTGCCAGCAGCTCAGATCAGGTTAACATTCAGTACTTC. This encodes CASSSDQVNIQYF.

This clonotype has only a few counts. This rearrangement joins TRBV27 to TRBJ2-1; no definite D call. Trimming removed 3 bases from V and 8 bases from J, with 8 bases in between. Looked up from germline, CDR1 is MNHEY and CDR2 is SMNVEV (reference sequence). CDR3 length: 12 amino acids. CDR3 region: CASSFGNYEQFF. The CDR3 DNA is TGTGCCAGCAGTTTTGGGAACTATGAGCAGTTCTTC.

Ten or more counts support this clonotype. The CDR3 is CASSPPGGSGQPQHF. In DNA, the CDR3 is TGTGCCAGCTCACCCCCAGGGGGCTCGGGTCAGCCCCAGCATTTT. The V call is TRBV18, the J call TRBJ1-5; TRBD1 matches at 8 bases. The germline gives CDR1 KGHSH, CDR2 LQKENI. The CDR3 is made up of 15 amino acids. V trimming: 3 bases; J trimming: 6 bases; junction bases outside the gene matches: 7.

This clonotype was counted only a few times. V is TRBV29-1 and J is TRBJ1-1; no firm D call. Germline assignment: CDR1 SQVTM and CDR2 ANQGSEA. Trimming shortened V by 4 bases and J by 0 bases, and 9 bases separated the two germline ends. This CDR3 is built from 13 residues. The CDR3 reads CSVVIVLNTEAFF. The DNA of the CDR3 is TGCAGCGTTGTAATTGTACTGAACACTGAAGCTTTCTTT.

The J gene is TRBJ2-1, the V gene TRBV5-1; possible D gene TRBD1, 5 bases. In germline, CDR1 is SGHRS, CDR2 YFSETQ. CDR3 length: 13 amino acids. Trimming removed 4 bases at V and 10 bases at J, with 15 bases between. The CDR3 region has the DNA TGCGCCAGCAGCCCCCTCGACAGCTTCGAGCAGTTCTTC. Its protein is CASSPLDSFEQFF. Using reference TRBV5-1 and TRBJ2-1 for the parts outside the CDR3, the full variable domain is KAGVTQTPRYLIKTRGQQVTLSCSPISGHRSVSWYQQTPGQGLQFLFEYFSETQRNKGNFPGRFSGRQFSNSRSEMNVSTLELGDSALYLCASSPLDSFEQFFGPGTRLTVL.

Only a few counts were recorded for this clonotype. V usage is TRBV6-5 and J usage is TRBJ2-1; a possible D gene is TRBD2 (5 bases). The germline V gene encodes CDR1 MNHEY and CDR2 SVGAGI. This CDR3 comprises 15 residues. Trimming stripped 2 bases from V and 4 bases from J, with 12 bases between. The CDR3 reads CASSYGPSNYNEQFF. The DNA for the CDR3 is TGTGCCAGCAGTTACGGGCCTAGCAATTACAATGAGCAGTTCTTC.

This clonotype was picked up a small number of times. The chain links TRBV4-2 to TRBJ2-7; D is perhaps TRBD2 (6 bases). The V and J ends lost 3 bases and 2 bases respectively, with 14 bases between them. Per germline, CDR1 LGHNA and CDR2 YNFKEQ. CDR3 length: 15 residues. CDR3 residues: CASSQNGWGAYEQYF. In DNA, the CDR3 is TGTGCCAGCAGCCAGAATGGGTGGGGGGCCTACGAGCAGTACTTC.

V is TRBV5-4 and J is TRBJ2-1; D gene ambiguous. The CDR3 is 15 residues long. Germline V gives CDR1 SGHNT, CDR2 YYREEE (reference sequence). V was shortened by 4 bases and J by 3 bases, with 14 bases between the two germline ends. The CDR3 DNA reads as TGTGCCAGCAGCCAAACAGACACCAACTACAATGAGCAGTTCTTC. Translating gives CASSQTDTNYNEQFF.

This clonotype was found a few times. The chain combines TRBV5-1 with TRBJ1-3; D remains ambiguous. This CDR3 is 17 amino acids long. V was clipped by 2 bases and J by 0 bases, with 15 bases between them. The germline gives CDR1 SGHRS, CDR2 YFSETQ. The DNA for the CDR3 is TGCGCCAGCAGCTTTGGGTACGGAGGACCCTCTGGAAACACCATATATTTT. Protein sequence: CASSFGYGGPSGNTIYF.

This chain joins TRBV7-2 and TRBJ2-4; possibly TRBD1 or TRBD2 for D (7 bases each). The CDR3 covers 15 residues. Germline assignment: CDR1 SGHTA and CDR2 FQGNSA. V was clipped by 5 bases and J by 1 base, with 12 bases between them. The CDR3 loop reads CASSSQGGAKNIQYF. CDR3 sequence (DNA): TGTGCCAGCAGCAGCCAGGGGGGGGCCAAAAACATTCAGTACTTC.

This clonotype turned up a few times. The chain links TRBV7-9 to TRBJ2-5; D is perhaps TRBD1 (6 bases). The V and J ends lost 4 bases and 3 bases respectively, with 15 bases between them. This CDR3 region has 15 residues. Germline values: CDR1 SEHNR, CDR2 FQNEAQ (reference sequence). The CDR3 DNA reads TGTGCCAGCAGCTACCTACAGGGTCGGGAAGAGACCCAGTACTTC. Its protein is CASSYLQGREETQYF.

J is TRBJ2-1 and V is TRBV15, with TRBD1 identical over 12 bases. The CDR3 spans 15 residues. In germline, CDR1 is LNHNV, CDR2 YYDKDF (reference sequence). V shed 1 base and J 9 bases; nucleotides not matched to a gene: 4. CDR3 coding DNA: TGTGCCACCAGCAGAGGGGACAGGGGGCTAGGTGAGCAGTTCTTC. Translation: CATSRGDRGLGEQFF. Filled out from reference TRBV15 and TRBJ2-1, the complete variable domain reads DAMVIQNPRYQVTQFGKPVTLSCSQTLNHNVMYWYQQKSSQAPKLLFHYYDKDFNNEADTPDNFQSRRPNTSFCFLDIRSPGLGDTAMYLCATSRGDRGLGEQFFGPGTRLTVL.

The chain uses TRBV5-1 and TRBJ1-1; D not resolved. Trimming took off 5 bases at V and 2 bases at J, with 7 bases between the two ends. Germline V gives CDR1 SGHRS, CDR2 YFSETQ. This CDR3 contains 12 residues. In DNA, the CDR3 is TGCGCCAGCAGGGACCGTAACACTGAAGCTTTCTTT. It specifies CASRDRNTEAFF.

The chain recombines TRBV5-1 with TRBJ2-3; D is possibly TRBD1 or TRBD2 (5 bases each). The length of the CDR3 is 15 residues. Trimming took off 4 bases at V and 0 bases at J, with 12 bases between the two ends. Germline CDR1 and CDR2: SGHRS and YFSETQ. In DNA, the CDR3 is TGCGCCAGCAGCGTCGTTGGGGGAAGCACAGATACGCAGTATTTT. It specifies CASSVVGGSTDTQYF.

In its sample, this clonotype was seen many times. The chain combines TRBV24-1 with TRBJ2-1, with a tentative D call TRBD2 (5 bases). Trimming took off 0 bases at V and 0 bases at J, with 14 bases between the two ends. Germline CDR1 is KGHDR and CDR2 is SFDVKD. The CDR3 consists of 18 residues. For the CDR3, the DNA is TGTGCCACCAGTGATTTGAACGGGGATGCCAGCTCCTACAATGAGCAGTTCTTC. It is translated as CATSDLNGDASSYNEQFF.

In this sample, this clonotype turned up a few times. The CDR3 nucleotides read TGTGCCAGCAGTCAGTGGGACAGTCAAGAGACCCAGTACTTC. Protein product: CASSQWDSQETQYF. The chain uses TRBV12-3 or TRBV12-4 and TRBJ2-5; 7 bases map to TRBD1. CDR3 size: 14 residues. Germline trimming cut 5 bases from V and 2 bases from J; bases unmatched to any gene: 5.

This clonotype came up many times. The genes are TRBV5-1 and TRBJ2-1; the D gene is possibly TRBD2 (5 bases). This CDR3 spans 15 amino acids. From germline, CDR1 is SGHRS and CDR2 YFSETQ. V was cut by 4 bases and J by 1 base, with 12 bases left in between. This CDR3 reads CASSLVPGSYNEQFF. DNA of the CDR3: TGCGCCAGCAGCCTAGTCCCGGGGTCCTACAATGAGCAGTTCTTC.

The chain is built from TRBV20-1 and TRBJ2-1; tentative D call: TRBD2 (6 bases). The V end was cut by 6 bases, the J end by 0 bases, with 9 bases between. CDR1 is DFQATT, CDR2 SNEGSKA, per germline (reference sequence). This CDR3 comprises 13 residues. In DNA, the CDR3 is TGCAGTGCAGGGGACTCCTCCTACAATGAGCAGTTCTTC. Translated, it gives CSAGDSSYNEQFF.

The chain combines TRBV7-2 with TRBJ2-1; 11 bases line up with TRBD2. J lost 9 bases, V lost 1 base, and 5 bases had no gene match. The CDR3 length is 15 residues. The germline CDR1 and CDR2 sequences are SGHTA and FQGNSA. As DNA, the CDR3 is TGTGCCAGCAGCTTAGTTAGCGGGGGGGCCGGTGAGCAGTTCTTC. Protein product: CASSLVSGGAGEQFF.

The chain uses TRBV12-3 or TRBV12-4 and TRBJ2-1; 7 nucleotides match TRBD2. V was clipped by 3 bases and J by 1 base; unmatched bases: 21. This CDR3 contains 21 residues. In DNA form, the CDR3 reads TGTGCCAGCAGTTTTTTAGTGAGGGACTACCCACTTAGAAAATCCTACAATGAGCAGTTCTTC. Translating it yields CASSFLVRDYPLRKSYNEQFF.

This clonotype was seen only a few times. The chain has TRBV7-2 and TRBJ2-3; unclear D gene. The CDR3 spans 14 residues. The germline V gene encodes CDR1 SGHTA and CDR2 FQGNSA. Trimming stripped 3 bases from V and 5 bases from J, with 12 bases between. The CDR3 coding sequence is TGTGCCAGCAGCTTGGGCCGATCCTTAGATACGCAGTATTTT. Its protein is CASSLGRSLDTQYF.

Regarding this clonotype: It is unclear where the CDR3 begins or ends on the DNA, so no DNA is shown, and the CDR3 is as TCRdb lists it. V and J are TRBV5-5 and TRBJ2-7; the table names TRBD1, a call not compared with the DNA. Germline-derived CDR1 and CDR2 are SGHKS and YYEKEE (reference sequence). The CDR3 is 12 amino acids in total, end residues counted. The CDR3 sequence: CASSWGSGNVDF.

This clonotype was found a few times. V gene TRBV27 combines with J gene TRBJ2-1, with 9 nucleotides matching TRBD2. There are 14 residues in the CDR3. From germline, CDR1 is MNHEY and CDR2 SMNVEV (reference sequence). After removal of 6 bases from V and 5 bases from J, the junction contained 5 bases not matched to a gene. CDR3 DNA: TGTGCCAGCAGAGCGGGGGGTCTAAACAATGAGCAGTTCTTC. As protein: CASRAGGLNNEQFF.

This clonotype was recorded only once. V gene TRBV9 combines with J gene TRBJ2-5; 9 bases are shared with TRBD2. With V trimmed by 0 bases and J by 7 bases, 4 bases remained unmatched. CDR3 length equals 14 residues. Germline V gives CDR1 SGDLS, CDR2 YYNGEE. The DNA for the CDR3 is TGTGCCAGCAGCGTAGATCCTAGCGGGGCGACCCAGTACTTC. Translating it yields CASSVDPSGATQYF. Combining the CDR3 with reference TRBV9 and TRBJ2-5 gives the whole variable domain DSGVTQTPKHLITATGQRVTLRCSPRSGDLSVYWYQQSLDQGLQFLIQYYNGEERAKGNILERFSAQQFPDLHSELNLSSLELGDSALYFCASSVDPSGATQYFGPGTRLLVL.